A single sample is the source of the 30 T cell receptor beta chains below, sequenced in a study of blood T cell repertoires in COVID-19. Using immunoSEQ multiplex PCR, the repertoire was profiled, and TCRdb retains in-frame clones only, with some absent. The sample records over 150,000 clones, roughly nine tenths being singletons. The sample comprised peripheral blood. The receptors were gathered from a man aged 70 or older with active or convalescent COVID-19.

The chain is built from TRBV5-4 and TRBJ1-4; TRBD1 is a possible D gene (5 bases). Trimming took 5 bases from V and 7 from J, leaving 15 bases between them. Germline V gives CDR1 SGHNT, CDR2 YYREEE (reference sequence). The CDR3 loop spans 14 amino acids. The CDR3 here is CASSYRGGGEKLFF. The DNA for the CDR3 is TGTGCCAGCAGTTATCGGGGCGGGGGTGAAAAACTGTTTTTT.

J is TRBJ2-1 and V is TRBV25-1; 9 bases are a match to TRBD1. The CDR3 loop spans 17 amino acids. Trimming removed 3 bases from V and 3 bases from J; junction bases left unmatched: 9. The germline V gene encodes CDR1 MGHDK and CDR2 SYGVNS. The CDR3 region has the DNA TGTGCCAGCAGTGACCCCGCCACAGGGGGCGACTACAATGAGCAGTTCTTC. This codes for CASSDPATGGDYNEQFF.

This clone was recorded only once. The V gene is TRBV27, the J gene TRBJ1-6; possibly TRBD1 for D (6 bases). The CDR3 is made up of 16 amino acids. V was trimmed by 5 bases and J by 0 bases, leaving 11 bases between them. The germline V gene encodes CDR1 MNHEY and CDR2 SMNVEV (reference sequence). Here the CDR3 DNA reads TGTGCCAGCAGTGACAGGATCAGCTCCTATAATTCACCCCTCCACTTT. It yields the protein CASSDRISSYNSPLHF.

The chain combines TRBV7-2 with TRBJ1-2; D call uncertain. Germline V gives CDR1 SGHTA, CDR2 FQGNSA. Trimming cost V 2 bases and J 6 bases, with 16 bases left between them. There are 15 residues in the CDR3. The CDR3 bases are TGTGCCAGCAGCTTACGCCAGCTTGGGCCGGATGGCTACACCTTC. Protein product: CASSLRQLGPDGYTF.

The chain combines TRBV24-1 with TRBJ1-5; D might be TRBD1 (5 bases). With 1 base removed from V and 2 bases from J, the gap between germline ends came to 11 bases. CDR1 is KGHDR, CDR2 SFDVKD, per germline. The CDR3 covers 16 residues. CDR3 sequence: CATSDLGHLCNQPQHF. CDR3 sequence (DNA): TGTGCCACCAGTGATTTAGGACACCTTTGCAATCAGCCCCAGCATTTT.

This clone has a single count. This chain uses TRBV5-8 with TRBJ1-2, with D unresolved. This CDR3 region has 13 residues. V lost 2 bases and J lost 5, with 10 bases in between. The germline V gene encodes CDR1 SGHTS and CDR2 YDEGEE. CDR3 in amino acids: CASSFLRPYGYTF. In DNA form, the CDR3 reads TGTGCCAGCAGCTTCCTCAGGCCTTATGGCTACACCTTC.

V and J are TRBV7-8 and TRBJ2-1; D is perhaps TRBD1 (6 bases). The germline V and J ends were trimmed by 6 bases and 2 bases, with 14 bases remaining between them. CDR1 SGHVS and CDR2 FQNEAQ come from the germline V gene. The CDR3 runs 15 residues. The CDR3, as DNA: TGTGCCAGCAGAAGGGACACTGGAGCCTACAATGAGCAGTTCTTC. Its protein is CASRRDTGAYNEQFF. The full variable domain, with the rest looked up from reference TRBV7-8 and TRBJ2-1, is GAGVSQSPRYKVAKRGQDVALRCDPISGHVSLFWYQQALGQGPEFLTYFQNEAQLDKSGLPSDRFFAERPEGSVSTLKIQRTQQEDSAVYLCASRRDTGAYNEQFFGPGTRLTVL.

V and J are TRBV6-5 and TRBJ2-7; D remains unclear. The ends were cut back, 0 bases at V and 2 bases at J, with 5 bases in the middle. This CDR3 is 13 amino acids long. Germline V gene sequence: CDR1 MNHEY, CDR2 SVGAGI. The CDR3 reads CASSYSGPYEQYF. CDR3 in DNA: TGTGCCAGCAGTTACTCTGGGCCCTACGAGCAGTACTTC.

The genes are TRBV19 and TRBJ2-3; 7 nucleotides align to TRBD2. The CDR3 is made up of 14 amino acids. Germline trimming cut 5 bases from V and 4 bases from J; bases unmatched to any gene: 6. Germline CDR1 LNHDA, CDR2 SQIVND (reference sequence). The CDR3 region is CASSLGGSPDTQYF. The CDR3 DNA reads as TGTGCCAGTAGTTTGGGGGGGAGCCCAGATACGCAGTATTTT.

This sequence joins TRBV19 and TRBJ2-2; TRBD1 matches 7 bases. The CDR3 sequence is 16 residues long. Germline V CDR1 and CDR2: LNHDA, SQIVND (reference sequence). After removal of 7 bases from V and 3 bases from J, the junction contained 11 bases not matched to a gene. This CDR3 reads CASILGTAAYTGELFF. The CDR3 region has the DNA TGTGCCAGTATTTTGGGGACAGCGGCATACACCGGGGAGCTGTTTTTT.

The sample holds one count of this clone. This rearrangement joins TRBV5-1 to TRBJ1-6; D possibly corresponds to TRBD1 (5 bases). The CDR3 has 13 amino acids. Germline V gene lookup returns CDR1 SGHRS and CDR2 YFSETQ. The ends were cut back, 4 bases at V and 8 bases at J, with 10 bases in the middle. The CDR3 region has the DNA TGCGCCAGCAGCATTTCCAGGGATTCACCCCTCCACTTT. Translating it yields CASSISRDSPLHF.

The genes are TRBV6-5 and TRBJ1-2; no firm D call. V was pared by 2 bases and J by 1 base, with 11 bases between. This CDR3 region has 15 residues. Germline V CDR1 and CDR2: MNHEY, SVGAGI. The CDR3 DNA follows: TGTGCCAGCAGTTACAGAACAGAATTTAACTATGGCTACACCTTC. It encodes CASSYRTEFNYGYTF.

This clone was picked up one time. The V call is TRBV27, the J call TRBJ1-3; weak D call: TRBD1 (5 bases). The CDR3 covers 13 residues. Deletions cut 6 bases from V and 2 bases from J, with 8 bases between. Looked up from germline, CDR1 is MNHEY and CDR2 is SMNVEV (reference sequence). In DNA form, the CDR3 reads TGTGCCAGCAGGGAGGGGACTGGAAACACCATATATTTT. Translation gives CASREGTGNTIYF.

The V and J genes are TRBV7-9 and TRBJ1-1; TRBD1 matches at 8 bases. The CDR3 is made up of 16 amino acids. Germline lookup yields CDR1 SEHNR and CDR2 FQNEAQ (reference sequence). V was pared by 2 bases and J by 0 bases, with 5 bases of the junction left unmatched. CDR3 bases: TGTGCCAGCAGCTTACCACCGGGACAGGTGAACACTGAAGCTTTCTTT. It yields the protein CASSLPPGQVNTEAFF.

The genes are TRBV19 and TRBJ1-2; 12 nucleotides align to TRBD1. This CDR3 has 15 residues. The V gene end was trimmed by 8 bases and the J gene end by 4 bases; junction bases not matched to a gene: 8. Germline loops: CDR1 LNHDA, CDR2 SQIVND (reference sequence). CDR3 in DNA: TGTGCCAGTGCCGGGACAGGGGGCCGGGGCTATGGCTACACCTTC. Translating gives CASAGTGGRGYGYTF.

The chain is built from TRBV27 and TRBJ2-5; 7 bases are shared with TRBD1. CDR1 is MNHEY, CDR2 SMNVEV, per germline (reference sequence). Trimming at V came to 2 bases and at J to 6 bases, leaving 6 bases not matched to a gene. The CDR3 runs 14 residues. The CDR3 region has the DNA TGTGCCAGCAGTTTACTAGGGGGCTCGAAGACCCAGTACTTC. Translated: CASSLLGGSKTQYF.

DNA for the CDR3: TGTGCCATCAGTGAGTCGTGGAGCCCCAACTATGGCTACACCTTC. Protein product: CAISESWSPNYGYTF. This sequence joins TRBV10-3 and TRBJ1-2; D unresolved. The CDR3 is 15 residues long. Germline lookup yields CDR1 ENHRY and CDR2 SYGVKD. The germline V and J ends were trimmed by 0 bases and 2 bases, with 10 bases remaining between them.

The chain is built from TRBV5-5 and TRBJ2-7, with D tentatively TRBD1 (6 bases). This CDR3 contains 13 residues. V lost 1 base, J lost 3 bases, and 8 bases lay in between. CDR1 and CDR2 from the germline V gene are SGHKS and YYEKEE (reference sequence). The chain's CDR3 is CASSLPGVYEQYF. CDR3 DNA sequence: TGTGCCAGCAGCTTGCCAGGGGTCTACGAGCAGTACTTC.

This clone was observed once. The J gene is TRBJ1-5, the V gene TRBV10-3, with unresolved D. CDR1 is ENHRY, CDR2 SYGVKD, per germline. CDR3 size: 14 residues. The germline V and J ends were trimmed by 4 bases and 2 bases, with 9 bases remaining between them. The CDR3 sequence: CAISGVLGNQPQHF. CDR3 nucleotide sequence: TGTGCCATCAGTGGCGTCTTGGGCAATCAGCCCCAGCATTTT.

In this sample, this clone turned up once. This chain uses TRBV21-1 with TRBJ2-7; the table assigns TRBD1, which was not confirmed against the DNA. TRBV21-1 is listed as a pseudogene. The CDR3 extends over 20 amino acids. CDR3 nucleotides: TGTGCCAGCATTCCCACTACCCGCCAAGGGGGCCCCTTCTGCTCCTACGAGCAGTACTTC. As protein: CASIPTTRQGGPFCSYEQYF.

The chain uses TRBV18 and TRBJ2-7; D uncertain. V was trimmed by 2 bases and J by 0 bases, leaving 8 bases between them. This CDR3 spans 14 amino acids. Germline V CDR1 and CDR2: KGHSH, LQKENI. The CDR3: CASSPSQRSYEQYF. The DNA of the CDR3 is TGTGCCAGCTCACCATCCCAGCGCTCCTACGAGCAGTACTTC.

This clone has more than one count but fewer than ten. CDR3 sequence: CASRTESSYNSPLHF. The DNA for the CDR3 is TGTGCCAGTAGGACAGAGAGCTCCTATAATTCACCCCTCCACTTT. This chain joins TRBV19 and TRBJ1-6, with D possibly TRBD1 on 5 matching bases. V was pared by 6 bases and J by 0 bases, with 9 bases between. The germline V gene has CDR1 LNHDA and CDR2 SQIVND (reference sequence). The CDR3 has 15 amino acids.

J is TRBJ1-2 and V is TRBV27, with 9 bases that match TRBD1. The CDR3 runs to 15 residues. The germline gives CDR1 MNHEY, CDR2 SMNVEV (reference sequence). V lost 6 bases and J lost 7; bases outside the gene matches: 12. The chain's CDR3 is CASRLLQGAKGGYTF. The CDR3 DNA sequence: TGTGCCAGCAGACTCCTACAGGGGGCTAAAGGTGGCTACACCTTC.

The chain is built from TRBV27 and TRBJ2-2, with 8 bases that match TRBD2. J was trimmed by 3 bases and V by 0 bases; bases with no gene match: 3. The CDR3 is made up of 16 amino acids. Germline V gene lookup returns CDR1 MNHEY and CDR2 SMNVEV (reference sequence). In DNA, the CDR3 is TGTGCCAGCAGTTTATCGGGGACTAGTGACACCGGGGAGCTGTTTTTT. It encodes CASSLSGTSDTGELFF.

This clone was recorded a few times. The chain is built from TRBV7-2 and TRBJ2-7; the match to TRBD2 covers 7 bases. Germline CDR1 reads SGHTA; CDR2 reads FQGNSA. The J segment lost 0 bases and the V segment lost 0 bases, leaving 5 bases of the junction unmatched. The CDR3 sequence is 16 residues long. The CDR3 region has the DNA TGTGCCAGCAGCTTAGCGCCTAGCGGCCTCTCCTACGAGCAGTACTTC. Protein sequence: CASSLAPSGLSYEQYF.

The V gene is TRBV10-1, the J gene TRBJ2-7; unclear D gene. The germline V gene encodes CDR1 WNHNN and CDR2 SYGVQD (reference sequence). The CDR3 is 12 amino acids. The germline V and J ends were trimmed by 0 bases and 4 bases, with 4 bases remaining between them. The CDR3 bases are TGCGCCAGCAGTGAGTCTGAGTACGAGCAGTACTTC. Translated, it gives CASSESEYEQYF.

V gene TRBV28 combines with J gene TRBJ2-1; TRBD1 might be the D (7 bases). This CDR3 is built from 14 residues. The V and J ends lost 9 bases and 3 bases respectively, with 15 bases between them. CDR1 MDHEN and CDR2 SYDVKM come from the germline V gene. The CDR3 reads CASFGGGSYNEQFF. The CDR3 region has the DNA TGTGCCAGTTTTGGAGGGGGCAGCTACAATGAGCAGTTCTTC.

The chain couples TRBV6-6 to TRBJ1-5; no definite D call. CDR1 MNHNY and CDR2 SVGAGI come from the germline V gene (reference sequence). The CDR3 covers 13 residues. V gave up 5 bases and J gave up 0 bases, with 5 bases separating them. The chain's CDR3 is CASSVASNQPQHF. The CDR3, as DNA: TGTGCCAGCAGTGTAGCTAGCAATCAGCCCCAGCATTTT.

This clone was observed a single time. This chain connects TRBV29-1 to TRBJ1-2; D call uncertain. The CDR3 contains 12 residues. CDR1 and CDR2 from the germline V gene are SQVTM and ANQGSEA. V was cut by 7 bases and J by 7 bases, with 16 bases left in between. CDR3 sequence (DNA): TGCAGCGCCCCATGGCTCGGCGGTGGCTACACCTTC. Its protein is CSAPWLGGGYTF.

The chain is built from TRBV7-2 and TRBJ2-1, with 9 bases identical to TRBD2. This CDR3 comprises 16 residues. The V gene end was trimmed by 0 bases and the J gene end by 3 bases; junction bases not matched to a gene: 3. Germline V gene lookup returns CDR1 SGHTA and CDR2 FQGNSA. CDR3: CASSLAPSGVYNEQFF. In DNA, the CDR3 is TGTGCCAGCAGCTTAGCGCCTAGCGGGGTCTACAATGAGCAGTTCTTC.